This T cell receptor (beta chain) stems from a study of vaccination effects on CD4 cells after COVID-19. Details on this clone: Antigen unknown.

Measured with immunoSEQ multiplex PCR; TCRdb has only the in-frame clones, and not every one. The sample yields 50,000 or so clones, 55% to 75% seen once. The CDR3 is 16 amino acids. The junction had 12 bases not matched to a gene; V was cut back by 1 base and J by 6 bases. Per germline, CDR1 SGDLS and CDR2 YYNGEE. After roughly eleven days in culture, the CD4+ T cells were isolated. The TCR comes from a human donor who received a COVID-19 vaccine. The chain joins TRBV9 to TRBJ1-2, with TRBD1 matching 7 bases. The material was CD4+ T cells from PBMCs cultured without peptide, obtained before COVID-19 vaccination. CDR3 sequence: CASSVTAQGGRDGYTF. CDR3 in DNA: TGTGCCAGCAGCGTAACAGCCCAGGGGGGAAGGGATGGCTACACCTTC.